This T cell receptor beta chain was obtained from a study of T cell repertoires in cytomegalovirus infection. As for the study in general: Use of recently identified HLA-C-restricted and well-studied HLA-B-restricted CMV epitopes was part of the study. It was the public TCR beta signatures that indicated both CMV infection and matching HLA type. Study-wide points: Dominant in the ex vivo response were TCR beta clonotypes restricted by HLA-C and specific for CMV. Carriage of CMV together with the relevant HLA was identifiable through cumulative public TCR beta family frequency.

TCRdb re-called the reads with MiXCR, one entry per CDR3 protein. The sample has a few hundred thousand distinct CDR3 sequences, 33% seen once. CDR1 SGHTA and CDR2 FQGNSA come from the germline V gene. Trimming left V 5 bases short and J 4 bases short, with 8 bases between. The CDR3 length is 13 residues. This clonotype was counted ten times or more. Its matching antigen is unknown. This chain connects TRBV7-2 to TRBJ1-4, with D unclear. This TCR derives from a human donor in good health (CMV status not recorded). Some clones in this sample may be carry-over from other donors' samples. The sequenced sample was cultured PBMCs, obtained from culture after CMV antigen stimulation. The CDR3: CASSKMHNEKLFF. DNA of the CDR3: TGTGCCAGCAGCAAGATGCATAATGAAAAACTGTTTTTT.